This paragraph covers one TCR beta chain sequence. Some clones are missing from TCRdb's copy, which holds only in-frame ones; the method was immunoSEQ multiplex PCR. The sample holds some 120,000 clones, roughly 86% seen once. Germline lookup yields CDR1 SEHNR and CDR2 FQNEAQ (reference sequence). Between the trimmed V and J ends, which lost 6 bases and 3 bases, there was a span of 12 bases. The CDR3 is 14 residues long. This entry is derived from a study of cytomegalovirus exposure and HLA in healthy donors. The sample was PBMCs. This chain connects TRBV7-9 to TRBJ1-5, with D possibly being TRBD1 (6 bases). The source of this sequence is a man between 25 and 39 years old in good health and CMV-seronegative. CDR3 in DNA: TGTGCCAGCAGTTTCCAGGGGAACAATCAGCCCCAGCATTTT. The encoded protein is CASSFQGNNQPQHF.